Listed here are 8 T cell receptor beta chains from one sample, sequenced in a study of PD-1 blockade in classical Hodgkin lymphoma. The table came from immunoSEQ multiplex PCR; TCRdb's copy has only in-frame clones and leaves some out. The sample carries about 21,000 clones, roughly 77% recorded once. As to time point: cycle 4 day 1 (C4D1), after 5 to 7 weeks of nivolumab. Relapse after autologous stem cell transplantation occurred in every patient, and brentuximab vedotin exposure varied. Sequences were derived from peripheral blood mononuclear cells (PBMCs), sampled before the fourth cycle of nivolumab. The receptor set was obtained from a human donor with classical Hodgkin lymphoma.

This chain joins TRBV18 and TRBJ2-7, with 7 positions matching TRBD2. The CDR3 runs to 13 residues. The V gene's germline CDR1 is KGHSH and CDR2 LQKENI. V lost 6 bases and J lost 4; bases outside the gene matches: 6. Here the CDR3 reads CASSFTGGYEQYV. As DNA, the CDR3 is TGTGCCAGCTCGTTCACGGGGGGATACGAGCAGTACGTC.

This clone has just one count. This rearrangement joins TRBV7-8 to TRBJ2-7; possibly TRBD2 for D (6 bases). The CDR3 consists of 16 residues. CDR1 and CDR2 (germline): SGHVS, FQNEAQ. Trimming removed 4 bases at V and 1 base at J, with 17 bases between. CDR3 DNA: TGTGCCAGCAGCTGGGGGACTCCGGTGACATCCTACGAGCAGTACTTC. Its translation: CASSWGTPVTSYEQYF.

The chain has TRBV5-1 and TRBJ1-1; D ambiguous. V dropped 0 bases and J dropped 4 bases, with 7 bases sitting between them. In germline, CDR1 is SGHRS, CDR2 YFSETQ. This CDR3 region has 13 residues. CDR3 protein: CASSLGGPTEAFF. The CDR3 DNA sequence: TGCGCCAGCAGCTTGGGAGGTCCCACTGAAGCTTTCTTT.

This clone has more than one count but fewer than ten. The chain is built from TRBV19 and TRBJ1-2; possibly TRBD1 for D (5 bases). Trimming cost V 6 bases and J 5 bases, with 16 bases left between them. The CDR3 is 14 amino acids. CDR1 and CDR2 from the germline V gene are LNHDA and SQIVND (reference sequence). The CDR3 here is CASSHLGGGYGYTF. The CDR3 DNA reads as TGTGCCAGTAGCCACCTCGGGGGAGGTTATGGCTACACCTTC.

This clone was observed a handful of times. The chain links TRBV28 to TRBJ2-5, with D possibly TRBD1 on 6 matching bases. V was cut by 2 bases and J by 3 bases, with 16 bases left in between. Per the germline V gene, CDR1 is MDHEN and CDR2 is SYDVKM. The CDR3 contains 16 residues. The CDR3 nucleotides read TGTGCCAGCAGTTTAAGGCCAGGGGCTATTGAAGAGACCCAGTACTTC. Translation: CASSLRPGAIEETQYF.

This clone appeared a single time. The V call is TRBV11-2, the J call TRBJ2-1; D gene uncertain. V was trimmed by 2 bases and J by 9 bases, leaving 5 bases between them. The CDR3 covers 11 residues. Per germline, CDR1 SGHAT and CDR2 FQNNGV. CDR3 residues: CASSLYGEQFF. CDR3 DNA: TGTGCCAGCAGCTTATACGGTGAGCAGTTCTTC.

As DNA, the CDR3 is TGTGCCAGTAGCCCGGGACAGGGACCCAATCAGCCCCAGCATTTT. Protein product: CASSPGQGPNQPQHF. This chain uses TRBV19 with TRBJ1-5; 9 bases are shared with TRBD1. Looked up from germline, CDR1 is LNHDA and CDR2 is SQIVND (reference sequence). The CDR3 totals 15 residues. Trimming at V came to 6 bases and at J to 3 bases, leaving 6 bases not matched to a gene. The entire variable domain, with the rest obtained from reference TRBV19 and TRBJ1-5, is as follows: DGGITQSPKYLFRKEGQNVTLSCEQNLNHDAMYWYRQDPGQGLRLIYYSQIVNDFQKGDIAEGYSVSREKKESFPLTVTSAQKNPTAFYLCASSPGQGPNQPQHFGDGTRLSIL.

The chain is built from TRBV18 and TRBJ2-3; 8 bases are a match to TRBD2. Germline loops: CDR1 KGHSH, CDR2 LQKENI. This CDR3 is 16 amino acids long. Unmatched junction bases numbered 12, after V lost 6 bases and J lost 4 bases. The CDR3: CASSPKNGRGADTQYF. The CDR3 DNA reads TGTGCCAGCTCGCCCAAAAACGGGAGGGGTGCAGATACGCAGTATTTT. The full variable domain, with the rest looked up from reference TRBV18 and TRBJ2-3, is NAGVMQNPRHLVRRRGQEARLRCSPMKGHSHVYWYRQLPEEGLKFMVYLQKENIIDESGMPKERFSAEFPKEGPSILRIQQVVRGDSAAYFCASSPKNGRGADTQYFGPGTRLTVL.